Below are 19 T cell receptor beta chains sequenced from a single sample in a study of OX40 agonist ivuxolimab in advanced cancers. The data were produced by immunoSEQ multiplex PCR, yet TCRdb's version contains in-frame clones alone and is incomplete. The sample holds around 44,000 clones, about 83% seen once. The specimen was CD4+ or CD8+ T cells sorted from blood, collected in a trial of the OX40 agonist ivuxolimab. These TCRs come from an adult with an advanced solid tumor such as melanoma, head and neck, liver or kidney cancer.

The chain employs TRBV6-1 and TRBJ2-5, with a tentative D call TRBD2 (5 bases). CDR1 and CDR2 (germline): MNHNS, SASEGT. The CDR3 loop spans 14 amino acids. Trimming took 8 bases from V and 4 from J, leaving 17 bases between them. CDR3 protein: CASAGQVRVETQYF. CDR3 coding DNA: TGTGCCAGCGCGGGTCAGGTTCGGGTAGAGACCCAGTACTTC.

The chain carries TRBV30 and TRBJ2-1; TRBD2 is a possible D gene (5 bases). V was pared by 4 bases and J by 0 bases, with 13 bases between. Per germline, CDR1 GTSNPN and CDR2 SVGIG (reference sequence). The CDR3 spans 15 residues. CDR3 coding DNA: TGTGCCTGGAACGAACGGGGAATCTCCTACAATGAGCAGTTCTTC. This codes for CAWNERGISYNEQFF. Variable domain in full (rest from reference TRBV30 and TRBJ2-1): SQTIHQWPATLVQPVGSPLSLECTVEGTSNPNLYWYRQAAGRGLQLLFYSVGIGQISSEVPQNLSASRPQDRQFILSSKKLLLSDSGFYLCAWNERGISYNEQFFGPGTRLTVL.

V gene TRBV30 combines with J gene TRBJ1-1; D not certain. Trimming took 5 bases from V and 5 from J, leaving 12 bases between them. This CDR3 is 12 amino acids long. From germline, CDR1 is GTSNPN and CDR2 SVGIG (reference sequence). This CDR3 reads CAWRLGVTEAFF. The DNA of the CDR3 is TGTGCCTGGCGCCTAGGCGTTACTGAAGCTTTCTTT.

The chain carries TRBV6-1 and TRBJ1-2, with D tentatively TRBD1 (5 bases). This CDR3 contains 12 residues. Germline lookup yields CDR1 MNHNS and CDR2 SASEGT. Trimming removed 8 bases at V and 0 bases at J, with 7 bases between. Written as DNA, the CDR3 is TGTGCCAGCGGGGCCGCTAACTATGGCTACACCTTC. Protein product: CASGAANYGYTF.

The chain combines TRBV15 with TRBJ1-6; D call uncertain. Trimming removed 0 bases from V and 0 bases from J, with 6 bases in between. Per germline, CDR1 LNHNV and CDR2 YYDKDF (reference sequence). This CDR3 has 16 amino acids. CDR3 sequence reads: CATSRDRSSYNSPLHF. The CDR3 nucleotides are TGTGCCACCAGCAGAGATCGGAGCTCCTATAATTCACCCCTCCACTTT.

The chain carries TRBV28 and TRBJ1-5; the match to TRBD1 covers 10 bases. The V segment lost 4 bases and the J segment 7 bases; nucleotides outside the gene matches: 10. CDR1 and CDR2 (germline): MDHEN, SYDVKM. The CDR3 sequence is 16 residues long. CDR3 protein: CASSSPGQGGLQPQHF. The CDR3 region has the DNA TGTGCCAGCAGTTCTCCTGGACAGGGGGGTTTGCAGCCCCAGCATTTT.

Only one count was recorded for this clone. The chain recombines TRBV6-5 with TRBJ1-6, with D tentatively TRBD1 (6 bases). CDR1 and CDR2 (germline): MNHEY, SVGAGI. The length of the CDR3 is 13 residues. The germline V and J ends were trimmed by 4 bases and 10 bases, with 11 bases remaining between them. Here the CDR3 DNA reads TGTGCCAGCAGTTGGTCGGGGGGCTCACCCCTCCACTTT. It encodes CASSWSGGSPLHF.

Turning to this clone: At one end the junction does not follow the germline gene, possibly because of a read error. The rearrangement joins TRBV2 to TRBJ1-6; D is perhaps TRBD1 (5 bases). This CDR3 has 14 residues. Germline loops: CDR1 SNHLY, CDR2 FYNNEI. The CDR3, as DNA: TGTGCCAGCAGCGAAGACAGAGATAATTCACCCCTCCACTTT. Its translation: CASSEDRDNSPLHF.

CDR3 sequence: CASYDPLGMNTEAFF. The CDR3 region has the DNA TGTGCCAGCTACGACCCCTTGGGAATGAACACTGAAGCTTTCTTT. The chain uses TRBV19 and TRBJ1-1; D uncertain. V lost 9 bases and J lost 0, with 17 bases in between. The CDR3 is 15 residues long. Per the germline V gene, CDR1 is LNHDA and CDR2 is SQIVND (reference sequence).

V gene TRBV28 combines with J gene TRBJ2-7, with TRBD1 matching 9 bases. The CDR3 has 14 amino acids. CDR1 and CDR2 from the germline V gene are MDHEN and SYDVKM. With V trimmed by 7 bases and J by 3 bases, 7 bases remained unmatched. This chain's CDR3 is CASTAGDRVYEQYF. The CDR3 DNA sequence: TGTGCCAGCACCGCGGGGGACAGGGTCTACGAGCAGTACTTC.

This chain links TRBV15 with TRBJ1-2, with a possible D match to TRBD1 (6 bases). Germline CDR1 and CDR2: LNHNV and YYDKDF (reference sequence). The CDR3 is 14 residues long. Trimming shortened V by 9 bases and J by 2 bases, and 16 bases separated the two germline ends. The CDR3 bases are TGTGCCACTAAACCTTACAGGGAAAACTATGGCTACACCTTC. This codes for CATKPYRENYGYTF.

The V gene is TRBV5-6, the J gene TRBJ2-3, with 9 bases aligning to TRBD2. V was clipped by 4 bases and J by 2 bases; unmatched bases: 5. CDR1 is SGHDT and CDR2 is YYEEEE in the germline V gene. This CDR3 has 15 amino acids. CDR3: CASSPTSGLTDTQYF. The CDR3 DNA is TGTGCCAGCAGCCCTACTAGCGGGCTCACAGATACGCAGTATTTT.

The chain joins TRBV7-2 to TRBJ2-3, with D perhaps TRBD1 (5 bases). Trimming removed 1 base from V and 2 bases from J, with 16 bases in between. Per the germline V gene, CDR1 is SGHTA and CDR2 is FQGNSA. The CDR3 length is 17 residues. CDR3 DNA: TGTGCCAGCAGCTTAGGTACAGGATCATTAATCACAGATACGCAGTATTTT. It specifies CASSLGTGSLITDTQYF.

The chain recombines TRBV13 with TRBJ2-5, with D possibly being TRBD2 (6 bases). This CDR3 comprises 16 residues. Trimming cost V 4 bases and J 1 base, with 16 bases left between them. CDR1 is PRHDT and CDR2 is FYEKMQ in the germline V gene (reference sequence). This CDR3 reads CASSSRISGLQETQYF. The DNA for the CDR3 is TGTGCCAGCAGCTCCCGAATTAGCGGCCTCCAAGAGACCCAGTACTTC.

This chain's CDR3 is CASSLDKGTLGAFF. CDR3 DNA: TGTGCCAGTAGTCTGGACAAGGGGACCCTTGGAGCTTTCTTT. The chain is built from TRBV19 and TRBJ1-1; tentative D call: TRBD1 (5 bases). The CDR3 sequence is 14 residues long. V shed 5 bases and J shed 10 bases, with 20 bases lying between them. Germline V gene lookup returns CDR1 LNHDA and CDR2 SQIVND (reference sequence).

The J gene is TRBJ2-6, the V gene TRBV9; D is unclear. The CDR3 contains 16 residues. V gave up 0 bases and J gave up 4 bases, with 11 bases separating them. Germline values: CDR1 SGDLS, CDR2 YYNGEE. Here the CDR3 reads CASSVVLGSGANVLTF. For the CDR3, the DNA is TGTGCCAGCAGCGTAGTACTGGGTTCAGGGGCCAACGTCCTGACTTTC. Full variable domain (rest looked up from reference TRBV9 and TRBJ2-6): DSGVTQTPKHLITATGQRVTLRCSPRSGDLSVYWYQQSLDQGLQFLIQYYNGEERAKGNILERFSAQQFPDLHSELNLSSLELGDSALYFCASSVVLGSGANVLTFGAGSRLTVL.

This clone has just one count. The chain employs TRBV11-2 and TRBJ2-7; the match to TRBD2 covers 12 bases. The germline gives CDR1 SGHAT, CDR2 FQNNGV. With 1 base clipped from V and 1 base from J, the junction kept 2 bases outside the gene matches. The CDR3 is made up of 16 amino acids. DNA for the CDR3: TGTGCCAGCAGCTTAGGCGGGACTAGCGGGTCCTACGAGCAGTACTTC. Residues: CASSLGGTSGSYEQYF.

This clone turned up a few times. The genes are TRBV29-1 and TRBJ2-3; 12 bases map to TRBD2. The CDR3 is made up of 15 amino acids. Trimming at V came to 3 bases and at J to 4 bases, leaving 5 bases not matched to a gene. Germline lookup yields CDR1 SQVTM and CDR2 ANQGSEA. The DNA for the CDR3 is TGCAGCGTTGACCTGACTAGCGGGGGAGCAGATACGCAGTATTTT. Translated, it gives CSVDLTSGGADTQYF.

This clone was detected once. This chain joins TRBV11-1 and TRBJ2-3; TRBD1 agrees at 8 bases. Germline V gene lookup returns CDR1 SGHAT and CDR2 FQDESV (reference sequence). V lost 5 bases and J lost 4; bases outside the gene matches: 8. The CDR3 runs 15 residues. This CDR3 is CASSTRTGNPDTQYF. CDR3 sequence (DNA): TGTGCCAGCAGCACGCGGACAGGGAATCCAGATACGCAGTATTTT.